This T cell receptor beta chain is drawn from a study of T cells in Graves' hyperthyroidism and ophthalmopathy. Broader study findings: Ophthalmopathy, as predicted by the model, came a median about six months after the prediction. Most clonotypes expanded in thyroid above 0.001 were likewise present in blood.

The CDR3 runs 16 residues. V was cut by 5 bases and J by 3 bases, with 20 bases left in between. Germline values: CDR1 SGHTA, CDR2 FQGNSA. Amplification yielded TCR beta CDR3 regions, with RNA transcripts as the source. TCR CDR3 regions were first amplified by RT-PCR with HTBI primers. TCRdb used MiXCR to reprocess the multiplex PCR reads, holding one entry per CDR3 protein. The table has approximately 32,000 distinct CDR3 sequences, around 50% seen once; the top ten hold roughly 6.2%. Exclusion criteria comprised uncontrolled infection, other autoimmune disease, pregnancy or lactation. A remark on this clonotype: Its cognate antigen is unknown.

This sequence was found in a woman in her fifties or sixties with Graves' hyperthyroidism that later progressed to Graves' ophthalmopathy. What was sequenced was blood. V gene TRBV7-2 combines with J gene TRBJ2-7, with a weak D call TRBD1 (6 bases). CDR3 sequence reads: CASSVVRSGDFYEQYF. The CDR3, as DNA: TGTGCCAGCAGCGTTGTACGGTCAGGGGATTTCTACGAGCAGTACTTC.